Each of the 5 T cell receptor beta chains below was sequenced from the same sample in a study of CD8 T cells in ankylosing spondylitis. TCRdb independently ran MiXCR on the 5' RACE reads; one entry per CDR3 protein. The top ten hold nearly 7% of the sample, which has roughly 250,000 distinct CDR3 sequences, roughly 8.6% seen once. Material: blood, either unsorted or a sorted T cell fraction (not recorded which). These receptors were obtained from a male donor with ankylosing spondylitis or in good health (not recorded which).

This clonotype showed up many times. This sequence joins TRBV7-2 and TRBJ2-5; D uncertain. The germline V and J ends were trimmed by 8 bases and 4 bases, with 14 bases remaining between them. The CDR3 covers 13 residues. The germline V gene encodes CDR1 SGHTA and CDR2 FQGNSA. The CDR3 loop reads CASETGLRETQYF. DNA of the CDR3: TGTGCCAGCGAGACCGGGTTACGAGAGACCCAGTACTTC.

This clonotype was counted at least ten times. This chain joins TRBV3-1 and TRBJ2-1; a weak D match, TRBD2 (5 bases). Germline V gene sequence: CDR1 LGHDT, CDR2 YNNKEL (reference sequence). The V and J ends lost 3 bases and 9 bases respectively, with 9 bases between them. The CDR3 is 12 amino acids. The CDR3 coding sequence is TGTGCCAGCAGCCAGAGCGGCGGTGAGCAGTTCTTC. Protein sequence: CASSQSGGEQFF.

This clonotype was recorded a few times. For the CDR3, the DNA is TGTGCCTGGAGACCGAGGACTAGCGGGATAAAGCACGGGGAGCTGTTTTTT. Translating it yields CAWRPRTSGIKHGELFF. V gene TRBV30 combines with J gene TRBJ2-2; 12 nucleotides agree with TRBD2. Unmatched junction bases numbered 12, after V lost 3 bases and J lost 7 bases. Looked up from germline, CDR1 is GTSNPN and CDR2 is SVGIG (reference sequence). The length of the CDR3 is 17 residues. The complete variable domain, with remaining parts taken from reference TRBV30 and TRBJ2-2, reads SQTIHQWPATLVQPVGSPLSLECTVEGTSNPNLYWYRQAAGRGLQLLFYSVGIGQISSEVPQNLSASRPQDRQFILSSKKLLLSDSGFYLCAWRPRTSGIKHGELFFGEGSRLTVL.

This clonotype was seen at least ten times. The genes are TRBV20-1 and TRBJ2-7, with 7 bases identical to TRBD1. This CDR3 spans 15 amino acids. V shed 5 bases and J 2 bases; nucleotides not matched to a gene: 12. Germline CDR1 reads DFQATT; CDR2 reads SNEGSKA (reference sequence). The CDR3 region is CSALGGAEYPYEQYF. The CDR3 DNA sequence: TGCAGTGCTCTAGGGGGCGCAGAGTACCCCTACGAGCAGTACTTC.

This clonotype was picked up many times. The rearrangement links TRBV4-1 to TRBJ2-1; 10 bases agree with TRBD2. Germline CDR1 is MGHRA and CDR2 is YSYEKL. The CDR3 sequence is 17 residues long. V lost 0 bases, J lost 10 bases, and 12 bases stayed unmatched. The DNA of the CDR3 is TGCGCCAGCAGCCAAGACATCGCATCTAGCGGGAGACCCGAGCAGTTCTTC. Translating it yields CASSQDIASSGRPEQFF.